This is a list of T cell receptor beta chains from one sample in a study of early T cells in non-severe SARS-CoV-2 infection. From the 5' RACE reads, TCRdb called clonotypes with MiXCR, one entry per CDR3 protein. Found here are roughly 28,000 distinct CDR3 sequences, about 6.1% of them singletons; the top ten hold approximately 5.2%. Sequenced sample: whole blood. The source of these receptors is an adult who was a healthcare worker with PCR-confirmed SARS-CoV-2 infection or an uninfected control (not recorded which). CDR3s include the opening cysteine and the closing phenylalanine or tryptophan. The order of the fields is V gene, J gene, D gene, clone size, CDR3 DNA, CDR3 protein. D genes are given only for firm matches. Only part of the rows carry a size: once, few, many, or a class if the clone is expanded.

V: TRBV29-1; J: TRBJ2-1; D: TRBD2; size: many; DNA: TGCAGCGTAAGCGGGGGATCCTACAATGAGCAGTTCTTC; CDR3: CSVSGGSYNEQFF
V: TRBV27; J: TRBJ2-2; D: NA; size: NA; DNA: TGTGCCAGCAGTTTTGGGCCCGCGAACACCGGGGAGCTGTTTTTT; CDR3: CASSFGPANTGELFF
V: TRBV4-3; J: TRBJ1-5; D: NA; size: many; DNA: TGCGCCAGCAGCCAGGGGATGAATCAGCCCCAGCATTTT; CDR3: CASSQGMNQPQHF
V: TRBV27; J: TRBJ2-3; D: TRBD1; size: many; DNA: TGTGCCAGCAGTTCACAGGGGCCAGATACGCAGTATTTT; CDR3: CASSSQGPDTQYF
V: TRBV5-1; J: TRBJ2-7; D: NA; size: few; DNA: TGCGCCAGCAGTTGGAGGCGCGGAGCGTCCTACGAGCAGTACTTC; CDR3: CASSWRRGASYEQYF
V: TRBV9; J: TRBJ2-5; D: TRBD1; size: many; DNA: TGTGCCAGCAGCGTAGGTACCGGGACAGGGGAAACCCAGTACTTC; CDR3: CASSVGTGTGETQYF
V: TRBV5-8; J: TRBJ2-2; D: NA; size: NA; DNA: TGTGCCAGCAGCCGACTAGTCCGGGGCGGGGAGCTGTTTTTT; CDR3: CASSRLVRGGELFF
V: TRBV7-9; J: TRBJ2-7; D: NA; size: many; DNA: TGTGCCAGCAGCTTAGCCGGTTGGCAATCCGAGCAGTACTTC; CDR3: CASSLAGWQSEQYF
V: TRBV3-1; J: TRBJ1-2; D: NA; size: many; DNA: TGTGCCAGCAGCCAAGGGATGCAGGGGCTTATCTATGGCTACACCTTC; CDR3: CASSQGMQGLIYGYTF
V: TRBV20-1; J: TRBJ2-1; D: NA; size: few; DNA: TGCAGTGCTAGCCATTCCTGGGCTAGCTCCTACAATGAGCAGTTCTTC; CDR3: CSASHSWASSYNEQFF
V: TRBV5-1; J: TRBJ2-1; D: NA; size: many; DNA: TGCGCCAGCAGCACAGCCCGGGACGCTGAGCAGTTCTTC; CDR3: CASSTARDAEQFF
V: TRBV29-1; J: TRBJ2-6; D: NA; size: NA; DNA: TGCAGCGTTCGGGGGAGCTCTGGGGCCAACGTCCTGACTTTC; CDR3: CSVRGSSGANVLTF
V: TRBV12-3/TRBV12-4; J: TRBJ2-1; D: TRBD2; size: many; DNA: TGTGCCAGCAGTCTGACCCGGACTAGCGTCTACAATGAGCAGTTCTTC; CDR3: CASSLTRTSVYNEQFF
V: TRBV12-2; J: TRBJ2-5; D: NA; size: many; DNA: TGTGCAAGTCGCTCGACAGGGTCTCAAGAGACCCAGTACTTC; CDR3: CASRSTGSQETQYF
V: TRBV19; J: TRBJ2-7; D: NA; size: few; DNA: TGTGCCAGTAGTATATCTACAAACGAGCAGTACTTC; CDR3: CASSISTNEQYF
V: TRBV5-6; J: TRBJ2-2; D: NA; size: many; DNA: TGTGCCAGCAGCTTCGGAACGGGGACCGGGGAGCTGTTTTTT; CDR3: CASSFGTGTGELFF
V: TRBV19; J: TRBJ2-5; D: NA; size: many; DNA: TGTGCCAGTAGTATGGGGGTAGGGGAGACCCAGTACTTC; CDR3: CASSMGVGETQYF
V: TRBV7-3; J: TRBJ1-1; D: NA; size: many; DNA: TGTGCCAGCAGATCTGACAGCAGGAACACTGAAGCTTTCTTT; CDR3: CASRSDSRNTEAFF
V: TRBV12-5; J: TRBJ2-3; D: NA; size: many; DNA: TGTGCTAGTGGTTTGGTACTAGGGGATACGCAGTATTTT; CDR3: CASGLVLGDTQYF
V: TRBV7-2; J: TRBJ2-3; D: NA; size: many; DNA: TGTGCCAGCAGCCAAAGGGCAGGGGCTGCTAGCACAGATACGCAGTATTTT; CDR3: CASSQRAGAASTDTQYF
V: TRBV7-2; J: TRBJ2-5; D: TRBD1; size: NA; DNA: TGTGCCAGCAGCTTGACCAGCACAGGGGGCCTGGGAGAGACCCAGTACTTC; CDR3: CASSLTSTGGLGETQYF
V: TRBV12-3/TRBV12-4; J: TRBJ2-5; D: NA; size: many; DNA: TGTGCCAGCAGTTTAGGGGCCATAGAGACCCAGTACTTC; CDR3: CASSLGAIETQYF
V: TRBV6-5; J: TRBJ2-3; D: TRBD2; size: many; DNA: TGTGCCAGCAGTTACTCTACGGGAAGCGGGGGAAGGACAGATACGCAGTATTTT; CDR3: CASSYSTGSGGRTDTQYF
V: TRBV27; J: TRBJ2-5; D: NA; size: many; DNA: TGTGCCAGCAGTCCACGACTACAACGGGGGCAAGAGACCCAGTACTTC; CDR3: CASSPRLQRGQETQYF
V: TRBV5-4; J: TRBJ1-2; D: TRBD1; size: many; DNA: TGTGCCAGCAGCCCACCCGACAGGGGGGGCTATGGCTACACCTTC; CDR3: CASSPPDRGGYGYTF
V: TRBV7-7; J: TRBJ2-5; D: NA; size: many; DNA: TGTGCTAGCAGCTTAGGTTCGGGGGCGCGAGAGACCCAGTACTTC; CDR3: CASSLGSGARETQYF
V: TRBV11-3; J: TRBJ1-2; D: TRBD1; size: few; DNA: TGTGCCAGCAGCCAGAGACAGGGTTTAGACTATGGCTACACCTTC; CDR3: CASSQRQGLDYGYTF
V: TRBV5-1; J: TRBJ2-1; D: NA; size: many; DNA: TGCGCCAGCAGCTTCTCAGGGAAGGGGTCCTACAATGAGCAGTTCTTC; CDR3: CASSFSGKGSYNEQFF
V: TRBV7-8; J: TRBJ2-7; D: TRBD2; size: NA; DNA: TGTGCCAGCAGCTCAACGACTAGCGGGAGGCTATACGAGCAGTACTTC; CDR3: CASSSTTSGRLYEQYF
V: TRBV20-1; J: TRBJ2-3; D: TRBD1; size: many; DNA: TGCAGTGCTGGCTACAGGGGGGCTACGGGCACAGATACGCAGTATTTT; CDR3: CSAGYRGATGTDTQYF
V: TRBV7-9; J: TRBJ1-1; D: NA; size: many; DNA: TGTGCCAGCAGCTTAGCGGGAGGACCGGGGTCTGAAGCTTTCTTT; CDR3: CASSLAGGPGSEAFF
V: TRBV6-2/TRBV6-3; J: TRBJ2-6; D: NA; size: many; DNA: TGTGCCAGCAGTTACACAAACTCTGGGGCCAACGTCCTGACTTTC; CDR3: CASSYTNSGANVLTF
V: TRBV7-7; J: TRBJ1-1; D: NA; size: many; DNA: TGTGCCAGCAGCTTTCAGATGAACACTGAAGCTTTCTTT; CDR3: CASSFQMNTEAFF
V: TRBV19; J: TRBJ2-7; D: NA; size: NA; DNA: TGTGCCAGTAGTATCCTCGGGATGGAGCAGTACTTC; CDR3: CASSILGMEQYF
V: TRBV5-4; J: TRBJ2-7; D: TRBD2; size: many; DNA: TGTGCCAGCAGCGATCCGACTAGCGGGGCGGCCTACGAGCAGTACTTC; CDR3: CASSDPTSGAAYEQYF
V: TRBV20-1; J: TRBJ1-4; D: NA; size: many; DNA: TGCAGTGCTAGAGATGCCCGGGGAATGACTAATGAAAAACTGTTTTTT; CDR3: CSARDARGMTNEKLFF
V: TRBV5-1; J: TRBJ1-1; D: NA; size: NA; DNA: TGCGCCAGCATGAAGGACACTGAAGCTTTCTTT; CDR3: CASMKDTEAFF
V: TRBV12-3/TRBV12-4; J: TRBJ1-2; D: TRBD1; size: many; DNA: TGTGCCAGCAGTCCCCGGTTAGCGGACAGGGAAGGCTACACCTTC; CDR3: CASSPRLADREGYTF
V: TRBV19; J: TRBJ2-1; D: TRBD2; size: few; DNA: TGTGCCAGTAGCCCTAACAGCGGGAACAACCTTCCGCAGTTCTTC; CDR3: CASSPNSGNNLPQFF
V: TRBV5-6; J: TRBJ2-5; D: NA; size: many; DNA: TGTGCCAGCAGCTTGGGACCAGAGACCCAGTACTTC; CDR3: CASSLGPETQYF
V: TRBV7-9; J: TRBJ2-5; D: TRBD1; size: NA; DNA: TGTGCCAGCAGCGGCAGGGGGCGAGAGACCCAGTACTTC; CDR3: CASSGRGRETQYF
V: TRBV7-3; J: TRBJ2-7; D: NA; size: many; DNA: TGTGCCAGCAGCTTACAGGGACGAGACTACGAGCAGTACTTC; CDR3: CASSLQGRDYEQYF
V: TRBV20-1; J: TRBJ2-5; D: NA; size: many; DNA: TGCAGTGCTACATGGACAGCCCAAGAGACCCAGTACTTC; CDR3: CSATWTAQETQYF